The entry that follows covers one TCR beta chain sequence. The germline V gene encodes CDR1 MNHEY and CDR2 SMNVEV (reference sequence). V trimming: 6 bases; J trimming: 10 bases; junction bases outside the gene matches: 13. The CDR3 is 16 amino acids. The sample comes from a study of stem cell transplantation in POMP-related autoinflammatory disease. Study background: CD8+ T cells were low and CD4+ cells naive-skewed before transplant. Neutrophil and platelet engraftment from the graft donor was 100% through one year after transplant.

PRAID combined immunodeficiency and autoinflammation. Here immunoSEQ multiplex PCR was the method, and the copy in TCRdb shows in-frame clones only, minus some. The sample lists 5,000 or so clones; roughly 90% were seen once. This clonotype originated in a human patient with POMP-related autoinflammation and immune dysregulation (PRAID). Some of these T cells may belong to the graft donor. The J gene is TRBJ1-6, the V gene TRBV27; TRBD1 aligns across 9 bases. The material sequenced was CD8+ T cells from PBMCs, taken after stem cell transplantation. CDR3 coding DNA: TGTGCCAGCAGACCGGGACAGGGAACTCTACGGTCACCCCTCCACTTT. It specifies CASRPGQGTLRSPLHF.